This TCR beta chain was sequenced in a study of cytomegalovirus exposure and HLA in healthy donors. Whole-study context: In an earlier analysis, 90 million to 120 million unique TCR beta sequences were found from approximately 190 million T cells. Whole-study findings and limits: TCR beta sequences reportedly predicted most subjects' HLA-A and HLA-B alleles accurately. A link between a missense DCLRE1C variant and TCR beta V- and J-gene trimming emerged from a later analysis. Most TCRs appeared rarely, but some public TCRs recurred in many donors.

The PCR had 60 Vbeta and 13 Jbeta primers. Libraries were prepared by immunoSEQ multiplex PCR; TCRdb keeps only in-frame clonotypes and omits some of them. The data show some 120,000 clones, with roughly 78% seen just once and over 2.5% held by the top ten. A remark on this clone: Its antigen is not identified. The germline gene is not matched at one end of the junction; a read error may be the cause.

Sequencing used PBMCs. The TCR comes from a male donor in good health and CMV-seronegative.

CDR3 coding DNA: TGTGCCTGGAGTGTGGGAGCCGAACAGCGGGCCGAACACCGGGGAGCTGTTTTT. As protein: CAWSVGAEQRAEHRGAVF. The chain combines TRBV30 with TRBJ2-2; tentative D call: TRBD2 (6 bases). The CDR3 loop spans 18 amino acids. Germline loops: CDR1 GTSNPN, CDR2 SVGIG (reference sequence).